The 29 T cell receptor beta chains presented below share a single source sample, sequenced in a study of breast tumors, draining lymph nodes, adjacent tissues (dated by TCRdb to 2016 to 2017). Lymph node samples came from the axillary draining lymph nodes of breast cancer patients. To prepare the library, multiplex PCR was applied. TCRdb records Illumina HiSeq 2000 as the sequencer. Starting from the raw public reads, TCRdb applied fastp trimming at Q25, assembled clones with MiXCR and retained in-frame beta chains. Here each entry gathers all rows of one CDR3 protein and keeps the most common genes and DNA. For this sample the table gives about 110,000 distinct CDR3 sequences, of which 30% were detected only once. Approximately 5% of the sample is taken by the ten largest. What was sequenced was axillary lymph node tissue. These TCRs come from a female donor with breast cancer. Some clones in this sample may be carry-over from other donors' samples.

This clonotype was detected ten times or more. This chain uses TRBV6-2 or TRBV6-3 with TRBJ2-1; 9 nucleotides line up with TRBD2. Trimming at V came to 11 bases and at J to 10 bases, leaving 9 bases not matched to a gene. The germline CDR1 and CDR2 sequences are MNHEY and SVGEGT. The CDR3 is 12 residues long. The CDR3 sequence: CAYRGSGGEQFF. In DNA form, the CDR3 reads TGTGCCTACAGAGGTAGCGGGGGCGAGCAGTTCTTC.

This clonotype was recorded many times. A single base separates this from a much larger clone, so it may be a read error. This rearrangement joins TRBV11-2 to TRBJ1-6, with 7 bases fitting TRBD1. Losses at the gene ends were 5 bases for V and 9 bases for J; bases not matched to a gene: 7. Germline V CDR1 and CDR2: SGHAT, FQNNGV. CDR3 length: 14 amino acids. Here the CDR3 DNA reads TGTGCCAGCAGCCAGGGACAGCATACTTCACCCCTCCACTTT. This codes for CASSQGQHTSPLHF.

This clonotype was seen repeatedly, ten times or more. The V and J genes are TRBV6-6 and TRBJ1-2; 7 nucleotides agree with TRBD1. Per germline, CDR1 MNHNY and CDR2 SVGAGI (reference sequence). This CDR3 is built from 13 residues. With V trimmed by 7 bases and J by 7 bases, 9 bases remained unmatched. Written as DNA, the CDR3 is TGTGCCAGCATCGACCCAGGGACAGCTGGCTACACCTTC. It encodes CASIDPGTAGYTF.

V gene TRBV10-2 combines with J gene TRBJ2-2; 8 nucleotides line up with TRBD1. Trimming took 3 bases from V and 6 from J; bases not matched to a gene: 9. This CDR3 has 16 amino acids. Germline CDR1 reads WSHSY; CDR2 reads SAAADI. CDR3 loop: CASSDPTGGNAGELFF. CDR3 nucleotide sequence: TGCGCCAGCAGTGACCCAACAGGGGGGAATGCCGGGGAGCTGTTTTTT.

The chain joins TRBV29-1 to TRBJ2-3; 11 positions match TRBD1. Unmatched junction bases numbered 18, after V lost 8 bases and J lost 11 bases. Per the germline V gene, CDR1 is SQVTM and CDR2 is ANQGSEA. The CDR3 loop spans 15 amino acids. The CDR3 DNA reads TGCAGCAAAACCCCAGGACAGGGGGCGATTGATGAGCAGTATTTT. It encodes CSKTPGQGAIDEQYF.

This clonotype was picked up a small number of times. A much larger clonotype is one base distant, so this may be a read error. This chain links TRBV9 with TRBJ1-2; tentative D call: TRBD1 (6 bases). The CDR3 totals 21 residues. Trimming took 0 bases from V and 1 from J, leaving 28 bases between them. CDR1 is SGDLS and CDR2 is YYNGEE in the germline V gene. For the CDR3, the DNA is TGTGCCAGCAGCGTAGGGAAGGGGGGAGCCCGGGGAGCTCGGGGTAACTATGGCTACACCTTC. It codes for CASSVGKGGARGARGNYGYTF.

The table lists this clonotype with a few counts. The rearrangement uses TRBV12-5 and TRBJ2-1, with 7 bases lining up with TRBD2. V dropped 3 bases and J dropped 13; count of bases not matched to a gene: 12. The germline CDR1 and CDR2 sequences are LGHNT and FRNRAP. CDR3 size: 14 residues. CDR3 residues: CASGFPEEGRVQFF. The CDR3 coding sequence is TGTGCTAGTGGTTTCCCGGAGGAGGGGAGGGTCCAGTTCTTC.

This chain connects TRBV5-1 to TRBJ2-7; 7 nucleotides agree with TRBD1. This CDR3 contains 15 residues. Germline V gives CDR1 SGHRS, CDR2 YFSETQ. The V segment lost 2 bases and the J segment 3 bases; nucleotides outside the gene matches: 8. The CDR3 coding sequence is TGCGCCAGCAGCTTTTCAGGGACAGACTTCTACGAGCAGTACTTC. Translating it yields CASSFSGTDFYEQYF.

The J gene is TRBJ2-4, the V gene TRBV6-2 or TRBV6-3, with D unresolved. The germline gives CDR1 MNHEY, CDR2 SVGEGT. CDR3 length: 10 residues. The V end lost 6 bases, the J end lost 5 bases, and 2 bases lay between the germline ends. The CDR3 DNA reads TGTGCCAGCAGCCAAAACATTCAGTACTTC. Translated, it gives CASSQNIQYF.

This clonotype has ten or more counts. A read error may be the cause here, since a much bigger clone is one base away. Lacking the conserved final phenylalanine or tryptophan, this CDR3 likely reflects a read error. The rearrangement links TRBV9 to TRBJ2-7; 10 bases map to TRBD2. Germline-derived CDR1 and CDR2 are SGDLS and YYNGEE. CDR3 length: 13 amino acids. DNA of the CDR3: TGTGCCAGTAGCGGGAGGAGCTCCTACGAGCAGTACTCC. Protein product: CASSGRSSYEQYS.

The chain carries TRBV5-6 and TRBJ1-1; no clear D. V was cut by 0 bases and J by 2 bases, with 11 bases left in between. Germline values: CDR1 SGHDT, CDR2 YYEEEE. This CDR3 contains 15 residues. The CDR3 reads CASSLGPGSNTEAFF. The CDR3, as DNA: TGTGCCAGCAGCTTGGGTCCCGGATCTAACACTGAAGCTTTCTTT.

This clonotype was seen repeatedly, ten times or more. J is TRBJ2-5 and V is TRBV10-3; 8 bases line up with TRBD2. Looked up from germline, CDR1 is ENHRY and CDR2 is SYGVKD. The CDR3 runs to 16 residues. V lost 1 base and J lost 7; bases outside the gene matches: 11. CDR3 coding DNA: TGTGCCATCAGTGAGTACACCACCGGGACTAGGGCGACCCAGTACTTC. It codes for CAISEYTTGTRATQYF.

This clonotype has only a few counts. Possible read error: a much larger clone is one base away. The chain uses TRBV6-6 and TRBJ1-2, with D perhaps matching TRBD1 (6 bases). CDR1 and CDR2 from the germline V gene are MNHNY and SVGAGI (reference sequence). CDR3 size: 13 residues. Trimming cost V 7 bases and J 7 bases, with 16 bases left between them. The chain's CDR3 is CASTQTGKGGYTF. CDR3 coding DNA: TGTGCCAGCACCCAAACAGGGAAGGGTGGCTACACCTTC.

This clonotype has ten or more counts. The rearrangement links TRBV7-9 to TRBJ2-1, with 11 positions matching TRBD1. Germline V gene lookup returns CDR1 SEHNR and CDR2 FQNEAQ (reference sequence). With 6 bases clipped from V and 4 bases from J, the junction kept 5 bases outside the gene matches. The CDR3 has 15 amino acids. CDR3 protein: CASRVGTGGYNEQFF. In nucleotides, the CDR3 is TGTGCCAGCAGGGTCGGGACAGGGGGTTACAATGAGCAGTTCTTC.

This clonotype was observed many times. V usage is TRBV24-1 and J usage is TRBJ2-2; possible D gene TRBD1, 5 bases. The CDR3 runs to 13 residues. Germline V gives CDR1 KGHDR, CDR2 SFDVKD. V was shortened by 2 bases and J by 6 bases, with 6 bases between the two germline ends. The CDR3 sequence is CATSDWGAGELFF. CDR3 in DNA: TGTGCCACCAGTGATTGGGGCGCCGGGGAGCTGTTTTTT.

This clonotype was recorded many times. The chain joins TRBV12-3 or TRBV12-4 to TRBJ2-1, with D possibly TRBD2 on 5 matching bases. V shed 3 bases and J shed 3 bases, with 12 bases lying between them. The CDR3 contains 15 residues. CDR3 region: CASSFGIANYNEQFF. The CDR3 DNA is TGTGCCAGCAGTTTTGGAATAGCGAACTACAATGAGCAGTTCTTC.

This clonotype was picked up many times. V is TRBV9 and J is TRBJ2-1; D remains unclear. CDR3 length equals 15 residues. Per the germline V gene, CDR1 is SGDLS and CDR2 is YYNGEE. Between the trimmed V and J ends, which lost 0 bases and 0 bases, there was a span of 7 bases. CDR3 sequence (DNA): TGTGCCAGCAGCGTAGGAACGGGCTCCTACAATGAGCAGTTCTTC. Encoded protein: CASSVGTGSYNEQFF.

In this sample, this clonotype turned up many times. The rearrangement uses TRBV27 and TRBJ2-1, with TRBD2 matching over 13 bases. The ends lost 7 bases at V and 10 bases at J; junction bases unmatched: 4. CDR1 and CDR2 from the germline V gene are MNHEY and SMNVEV (reference sequence). The CDR3 sequence is 13 residues long. The CDR3 loop reads CASTWTSGREQFF. In nucleotides, the CDR3 is TGTGCCAGCACCTGGACTAGCGGGAGAGAGCAGTTCTTC.

Many counts were recorded for this clonotype. This chain joins TRBV4-1 and TRBJ2-1; TRBD2 matches 11 bases. Germline V gives CDR1 MGHRA, CDR2 YSYEKL. After removal of 2 bases from V and 10 bases from J, the junction contained 10 bases not matched to a gene. The CDR3 runs to 16 residues. The chain's CDR3 is CASSQLLAGGLSEQFF. CDR3 coding DNA: TGCGCCAGCAGCCAACTATTAGCGGGGGGGCTCTCGGAGCAGTTCTTC.

In its sample, this clonotype was seen many times. The chain recombines TRBV5-1 with TRBJ2-1, with 14 bases matching TRBD2. The CDR3 runs to 16 residues. Germline V gene lookup returns CDR1 SGHRS and CDR2 YFSETQ. The ends lost 0 bases at V and 7 bases at J; junction bases unmatched: 3. The CDR3: CASSLEGTSGRNEQFF. The CDR3, as DNA: TGCGCCAGCAGCTTGGAGGGGACTAGCGGGAGAAATGAGCAGTTCTTC. Together with reference TRBV5-1 and TRBJ2-1, the CDR3 gives the full variable domain: KAGVTQTPRYLIKTRGQQVTLSCSPISGHRSVSWYQQTPGQGLQFLFEYFSETQRNKGNFPGRFSGRQFSNSRSEMNVSTLELGDSALYLCASSLEGTSGRNEQFFGPGTRLTVL.

There are a few counts of this clonotype. A clone one base away is much larger, so this may be a read error. The rearrangement uses TRBV11-2 and TRBJ2-7; D not resolved. The CDR3 runs to 13 residues. Germline CDR1 SGHAT, CDR2 FQNNGV. Trimming removed 4 bases at V and 6 bases at J, with 13 bases between. The CDR3 DNA follows: TGTGCCAGCAGCTCTTTTACCACTTCCGAGCAGTACTTC. Protein: CASSSFTTSEQYF.

This clonotype was counted at least ten times. This chain connects TRBV24-1 to TRBJ2-3; the match to TRBD2 covers 10 bases. V lost 3 bases to trimming and J lost 10 bases; unmatched junction nucleotides: 6. CDR3 length equals 14 residues. The germline V gene has CDR1 KGHDR and CDR2 SFDVKD. This CDR3 is CATSDNSGGKPQYF. CDR3 DNA sequence: TGTGCCACCAGTGATAATAGCGGGGGGAAGCCGCAGTATTTT.

This clonotype was observed many times. This chain uses TRBV10-3 with TRBJ1-6; maybe TRBD1 (6 bases). V lost 10 bases and J 8 bases, leaving 18 bases between the germline ends. CDR1 and CDR2 from the germline V gene are ENHRY and SYGVKD. The CDR3 is made up of 14 amino acids. This CDR3 reads CATRGGGGHSPLHF. CDR3 DNA: TGTGCCACCCGAGGCGGAGGGGGTCATTCACCCCTCCACTTT.

This clonotype has at least ten counts. This chain joins TRBV20-1 and TRBJ1-5; the D is unclear. V lost 4 bases and J lost 0, with 7 bases in between. The length of the CDR3 is 13 residues. Germline V gene sequence: CDR1 DFQATT, CDR2 SNEGSKA (reference sequence). As DNA, the CDR3 is TGCAGTGCTATCGGTCATAGCAATCAGCCCCAGCATTTT. This translates into CSAIGHSNQPQHF.

This clonotype has ten or more counts. V is TRBV18 and J is TRBJ2-5, with a possible D match to TRBD2 (5 bases). CDR1 KGHSH and CDR2 LQKENI come from the germline V gene. The CDR3 runs 13 residues. Trimming shortened V by 6 bases and J by 1 base, and 9 bases separated the two germline ends. This CDR3 reads CASSPSLQETQYF. CDR3 bases: TGTGCCAGCTCCCCTAGCCTCCAAGAGACCCAGTACTTC.

As for this clonotype: A much larger clone is a single base away; this may be a read error. CDR3 in amino acids: CASSLFSGEETQSF. In nucleotides, the CDR3 is TGCGCCAGCAGCTTGTTTAGCGGGGAAGAGACCCAGTCCTTC. This chain links TRBV5-1 with TRBJ2-5; 8 bases are shared with TRBD2. The germline gives CDR1 SGHRS, CDR2 YFSETQ. The length of the CDR3 is 14 residues.

The chain has TRBV20-1 and TRBJ2-2; 10 positions match TRBD1. The CDR3 length is 13 residues. Looked up from germline, CDR1 is DFQATT and CDR2 is SNEGSKA (reference sequence). V dropped 6 bases and J dropped 4; count of bases not matched to a gene: 2. This chain's CDR3 is CSADRGFTGELFF. The CDR3 DNA follows: TGCAGTGCGGACAGGGGGTTCACCGGGGAGCTGTTTTTT.

This chain connects TRBV20-1 to TRBJ2-3; D possibly matches TRBD1 or TRBD2 (5 bases each). The V and J ends lost 1 base and 0 bases respectively, with 14 bases between them. The CDR3 spans 16 residues. CDR1 DFQATT and CDR2 SNEGSKA come from the germline V gene (reference sequence). The chain's CDR3 is CSARGDASYSTDTQYF. The CDR3 DNA reads as TGCAGTGCTAGAGGGGACGCCTCCTATAGCACAGATACGCAGTATTTT.

This clonotype is labeled as medium-sized (0.01 to 0.1%). This chain connects TRBV7-8 to TRBJ1-5; 9 bases agree with TRBD1. V shed 1 base, J shed 1 base, and the junction held 5 bases outside the gene matches. The CDR3 length is 17 residues. The V gene's germline CDR1 is SGHVS and CDR2 FQNEAQ. The CDR3 DNA reads TGTGCCAGCAGCTTAGGTGGGACAGGGCACAGCAATCAGCCCCAGCATTTT. It encodes CASSLGGTGHSNQPQHF.